This T cell receptor beta chain was found in a study of blood T cells in healthy people across ages. Broader study findings: Among long-lived donors, naive CD4+ cells were more numerous and diversity higher than in aged donors.

This clonotype was picked up one time. As yet, its antigen is unknown. CDR3 size: 15 residues. Germline V lookup: CDR1 MNHNY, CDR2 SVGAGI (reference sequence). Sample-barcoded 5' priming and a J-beta primer mix drove a second PCR of about 6 to 12 cycles. TCRdb itself ran the 5' RACE reads through MiXCR, one entry per CDR3 protein. This sample has over a million distinct CDR3 sequences; approximately 60% occur once, and the top ten carry 6.5% to 8%. The receptor's source is a man aged 18 to 29 in good health. This rearrangement joins TRBV6-6 to TRBJ2-5, with TRBD1 identical over 10 bases. With the DNA end fitting TRBJ2-7 better, the J assignment may be wrong. The material sequenced was blood. The CDR3 region is CASTRQGQGSGEQYF. CDR3 nucleotides: TGTGCCAGCACCAGGCAGGGACAGGGGTCGGGCGAGCAGTACTTC.